The entry that follows covers one TCR beta chain sequence. Deletions cut 2 bases from V and 2 bases from J, with 9 bases between. Germline V gene lookup returns CDR1 SGHRS and CDR2 YFSETQ. The CDR3 consists of 14 residues. This sample is drawn from a study of blood T cell repertoires in COVID-19. Looking at the study overall: The samples span acute and convalescent COVID-19 from the United States, Italy and Spain.

Measured with immunoSEQ multiplex PCR; TCRdb has only the in-frame clones, and not every one. The sample includes roughly 90,000 clones, 65% to 90% seen only once; the top ten take about 15%. The V call is TRBV5-1, the J call TRBJ2-3; the D gene is possibly TRBD1 (6 bases). The receptor's source is a woman aged 80 or older with active or convalescent COVID-19. Sequenced sample: peripheral blood. DNA of the CDR3: TGCGCCAGCAGCTTTCAGGGGTTCACAGATACGCAGTATTTT. Its translation: CASSFQGFTDTQYF.